Listed below are T cell receptor beta chains from one sample, sequenced in a study of Ad26.COV2.S vaccination and SARS-CoV-2 variants. Data came from immunoSEQ multiplex PCR; TCRdb stores just in-frame clones and leaves some out. Of 350,000 to 450,000 clones listed, roughly 80% were seen once; the top ten hold more than 7%. The material sequenced was peripheral blood, taken in a trial of Ad26.COV2.S vaccine versus placebo. The receptors come from a person aged 18-65 years who received the Ad26.COV2.S COVID-19 vaccine or a placebo. Each CDR3 is given without its conserved first and last residue. A D gene is named only where the DNA matches it firmly.

D gene,J gene,V gene,CDR3 protein
.,TRBJ1-4,TRBV16,ASSLRDTNEKLF
.,TRBJ1-5,TRBV6-6,ASSPDRTSNQPQH
.,TRBJ1-1,TRBV13,ASSPNGDGLNTEAF
.,TRBJ1-6,TRBV7-6,ASSPFLHSPLH
.,TRBJ2-2,TRBV7-3,ASSSVANTGELF
TRBD1,TRBJ1-2,TRBV18,ASSQTNRDSGYT
TRBD2,TRBJ2-2,TRBV11-2,ASSPGTRRTGELF
.,TRBJ1-5,TRBV3-1/TRBV3-2,ASSQDPGYNQPQH
.,TRBJ2-1,TRBV7-2,ASSSYGEQF
TRBD1,TRBJ1-2,TRBV6-2/TRBV6-3,ASSPPGTALLGYT
.,TRBJ1-1,TRBV3-1/TRBV3-2,ASSHTLRDTRNTEAF
.,TRBJ2-7,TRBV20-1,SAREGFQQY
.,TRBJ1-2,TRBV2,ASSDKTDGSLDGYT
.,TRBJ2-1,TRBV27,ASSSKGNEQF
TRBD2,TRBJ2-7,TRBV5-1,ASSLTSGSHEQY
.,TRBJ2-2,TRBV29-1,SVKPNTGELF
TRBD1,TRBJ2-1,TRBV19,ASKGSGTGGYNEQF
.,TRBJ2-3,TRBV30,AWSLRGGDTQY
.,TRBJ2-1,TRBV6-5,ASRTGSYNEQF
.,TRBJ2-7,TRBV30,ACTGHLSYEQY
TRBD1,TRBJ2-7,TRBV12-3/TRBV12-4,ASSPQGIDEQY
.,TRBJ2-2,TRBV19,ASSIDGITGELF
.,TRBJ2-7,TRBV4-3,ASSQVRGYEQY
.,TRBJ2-3,TRBV6-2/TRBV6-3,ASSYWADTQY
.,TRBJ1-2,TRBV29-1,SVEDRGESGYT
TRBD2,TRBJ2-7,TRBV3-1/TRBV3-2,ASSPFAGGAYEQY
TRBD2,TRBJ2-3,TRBV20-1,SASSTTSGRALVRTDTQY
TRBD2,TRBJ2-7,TRBV10-3,AISESGTSGYSYEQY
.,TRBJ1-1,TRBV6-6,ASSYSIREGNTEAF
.,TRBJ1-6,TRBV19,ASSIKAGRNSPLH
TRBD2,TRBJ2-4,TRBV19,APTRGSRTSGKDIQY
.,TRBJ2-3,TRBV19,ASSSGYVADTQY
TRBD1,TRBJ1-3,TRBV4-3,ASSQEIETGGWDTIY
.,TRBJ2-1,TRBV29-1,SVLRAFFYNEQF
.,TRBJ2-7,TRBV5-6,ASSFSGTRYEQY